This T cell receptor beta chain was captured in a study of blood T cell repertoires in COVID-19 (dated by TCRdb to 2020 to 2021). Study-level background: Samples covering the acute and convalescent phases of COVID-19 were provided by collaborators in the United States, Italy and Spain. The material from the prospective study consisted of cDNA or gDNA derived from T cells, B-cell-depleted T cells, or PBMCs. Deeply sampled blood TCRbeta repertoires from subjects exposed to, actively infected with, or recovered from COVID-19 were included in the dataset. The repertoires were released in a freely available public database meant as a resource for research on the immune response to SARS-CoV-2. The samples were drawn from the first 160 participants of the ongoing ImmuneRACE study and from over 950 subjects provided by 6 global collaborators. Nearly every sample came with metadata listing a de-identified subject ID, COVID-19 status, age in years and sex. Where HLA class I and class II types were available, the types were taken from metadata supplied by the sample provider, not from assay-based typing. Broader findings and caveats from the paper: The quantity of clinical and demographic metadata differed by source and by participant and was supplied without curation.

The immunoSEQ Assay, a bias-controlled multiplex PCR, was used to amplify TCRbeta CDR3 regions from genomic DNA. The published analysis was carried out like this. The number of nucleated cells in each sample was estimated by amplification of reference gene primers within the assay. Sequence reads were collapsed and filtered to measure the absolute abundance of every unique TCRbeta CDR3 rearrangement. For each sample, productive Simpson clonality was calculated as the square root of Simpson's diversity index across productive rearrangements. Here the immuneACCESS table is served through TCRdb, limited to in-frame sequences with V and J called. Missing clones are a known gap in these copies; in checked studies unresolved V genes cover under half, and the rest lacks a known reason. D and trimming were read from the DNA, whereas the V and J calls and clone size are those reported in that table. The sample profile shows more than 95,000 clones; 70% to 85% of them were found once. Jointly, the top ten make up 7.5% of the sample.

In the germline V gene, CDR1 corresponds to SGHTA and CDR2 to FQGNSA. The V end loses 3 bases and the J end loses 3 bases, and a stretch of 12 bases separates them. The CDR3 contains 14 residues, cysteine and phenylalanine counted. Only the CDR3 portion is preserved as DNA: 42 bases, with reading frame beginning at the first base. Collaborating institutions collected whole blood in K2EDTA tubes following their own protocols. For TCRbeta analysis, collaborator samples were shipped as frozen whole blood, as isolated PBMCs, or as DNA extracted from either sample type. Notes on this clone: Its antigen is unknown. It has no much larger one-base neighbor in the sample; base qualities were not kept.

The sequence is built from TRBV7-2 and TRBJ2-7; TRBD2 might be the D gene, on 5 matching bases. Sequencing was performed on peripheral blood. The receptor was isolated from an older man with active or convalescent COVID-19. In nucleotide form, the sequence is TGTGCCAGCAGCTTCGGCGGGCGAATCTACGAGCAGTACTTC. It codes for CASSFGGRIYEQYF. Outside the CDR3, residues come from the reference TRBV7-2 and TRBJ2-7 proteins, so the full variable domain is: GAGVSQSPSNKVTEKGKDVELRCDPISGHTALYWYRQSLGQGLEFLIYFQGNSAPDKSGLPSDRFSAERTGGSVSTLTIQRTQQEDSAVYLCASSFGGRIYEQYFGPGTRLTVT.